This TCR beta chain stems from a study of technical replicates of blood from a few donors. Here immunoSEQ multiplex PCR was the method, and the copy in TCRdb shows in-frame clones only, minus some. The table records fewer than 90,000 clones, 93% of them present only once. Trimming shortened V by 8 bases and J by 2 bases, and 12 bases separated the two germline ends. Germline CDR1 and CDR2: SGHVS and FQNEAQ. The CDR3 has 14 amino acids. The clonotype comes from a human donor in good health. The chain has TRBV7-8 and TRBJ2-2; D remains ambiguous. Sequencing was done on a sample of T cells isolated from PBMCs. The CDR3 loop reads CASLPRVNTGELFF. CDR3 sequence (DNA): TGTGCCAGCCTCCCCCGCGTCAACACCGGGGAGCTGTTTTTT.